This T cell receptor beta chain comes out of a study of metastatic and nonmetastatic thyroid tumors (dated by TCRdb to about 2020). For the wider study: Repertoires were compared across peripheral blood and tumor or nodule tissue samples from malignant and benign thyroid patients. Broader findings and caveats from the paper: TCR beta diversity was reported as significantly higher in malignant tumors than in benign nodules, in both blood and tumor samples.

The CDR3 numbers 18 residues from cysteine through phenylalanine. Only the CDR3 part of the read is kept: 54 bases, read in frame from the first base. Unmatched junction bases come to 15, with V trimmed by 0 bases and J by 5 bases. The germline V gene gives CDR1 as SGDLS and CDR2 as YYNGEE. The method was PCR. The sequencer was an Illumina HiSeq 4000. High-throughput sequencing was used to profile the CDR3 region of the TCR beta-chain in every patient. Regarding the original processing steps: A classifier to discriminate distant-metastatic papillary thyroid cancer patients was built from CDR3 differences across clinicopathological groups. To measure repertoire diversity the researchers used the Shannon index, while the Morisita-Horn index served to gauge how similar the tumor and blood repertoires were. TCRdb passed the public sequencing reads through fastp at Q25 and MiXCR, retaining productive beta sequences. These V and J calls originate from TCRdb's pipeline instead of the authors' own analysis. This sample lists roughly 90,000 clones; 15% were detected once. The ten largest clones represent roughly 4% of the sample.

This clone was seen repeatedly, ten times or more. The target of this receptor is not known. No per-base quality is available; no much larger clone lies one base away. Before undergoing thyroid surgery, none of the patients had been given any kind of treatment. Using T-cell receptor beta sequencing, the study looked back at clinical samples from patients collected from about 2011 to 2019. Here the chain combines TRBV9 and TRBJ2-5, with TRBD2 matching 8 junction bases. Source material: blood. This TCR was recovered from a female donor with papillary thyroid cancer or a benign thyroid nodule (not recorded which). Some clones in this sample may be carry-over from other donors' samples. CDR3 sequence: CASSVGVWSSGARETQYF. The nucleotide sequence is TGTGCCAGCAGCGTAGGTGTCTGGAGTAGCGGGGCCCGGGAGACCCAGTACTTC.